The clone carrying this T cell receptor (beta chain) was recorded once. Here immunoSEQ multiplex PCR was the method, and the copy in TCRdb shows in-frame clones only, minus some. The data show roughly 430,000 clones, roughly 90% seen once. These data come from a study of blood T cell repertoires in COVID-19. Overall study: Italy, Spain and the United States were the sources of the convalescent and acute COVID-19 samples.

Enrolled through a virtual design, the participants were between 18 and 89 years of age and came from 24 US areas. Assignment of participants to cohorts was predicated upon participant-reported clinical history. The ends lost 4 bases at V and 7 bases at J; junction bases unmatched: 9. Germline V gene sequence: CDR1 LGHDT, CDR2 YNNKEL (reference sequence). The CDR3 covers 14 residues. The clonotype originates from a woman in her forties with acute COVID-19. The chain joins TRBV3-1 (or the pseudogene TRBV3-2) to TRBJ1-2, with 7 positions matching TRBD1. Material: PBMCs or T cells enriched from blood (not recorded which). As DNA, the CDR3 is TGTGCCAGCAGCCCAACCATGGACAGGTTTGGCTACACCTTC. Protein sequence: CASSPTMDRFGYTF.